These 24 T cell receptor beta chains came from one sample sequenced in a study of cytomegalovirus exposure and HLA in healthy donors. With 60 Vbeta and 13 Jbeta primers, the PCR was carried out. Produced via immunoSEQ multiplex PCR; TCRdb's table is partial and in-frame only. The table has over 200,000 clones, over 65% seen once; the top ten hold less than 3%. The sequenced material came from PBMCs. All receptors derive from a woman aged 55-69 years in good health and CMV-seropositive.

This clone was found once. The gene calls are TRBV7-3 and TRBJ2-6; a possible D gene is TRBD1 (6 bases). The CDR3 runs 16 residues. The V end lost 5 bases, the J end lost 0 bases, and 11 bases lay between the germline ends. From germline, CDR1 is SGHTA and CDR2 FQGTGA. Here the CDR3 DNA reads TGTGCCAGCAGCCTCGGACAGAGCTCTGGGGCCAACGTCCTGACTTTC. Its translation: CASSLGQSSGANVLTF.

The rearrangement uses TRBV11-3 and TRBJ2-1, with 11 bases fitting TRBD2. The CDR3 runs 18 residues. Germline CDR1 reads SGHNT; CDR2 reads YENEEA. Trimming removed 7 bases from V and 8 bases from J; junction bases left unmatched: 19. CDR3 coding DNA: TGTGCCAGCACCGACGAATGGTATAGCGGGAGGGCGGTTTATGAGCAGTTCTTC. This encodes CASTDEWYSGRAVYEQFF.

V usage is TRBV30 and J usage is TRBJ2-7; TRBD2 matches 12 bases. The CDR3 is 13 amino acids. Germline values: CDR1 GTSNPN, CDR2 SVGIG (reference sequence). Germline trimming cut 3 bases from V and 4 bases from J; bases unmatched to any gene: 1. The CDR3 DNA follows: TGTGCCTGGAGGACTAGCGGGAGTTACGAGCAGTACTTC. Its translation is CAWRTSGSYEQYF.

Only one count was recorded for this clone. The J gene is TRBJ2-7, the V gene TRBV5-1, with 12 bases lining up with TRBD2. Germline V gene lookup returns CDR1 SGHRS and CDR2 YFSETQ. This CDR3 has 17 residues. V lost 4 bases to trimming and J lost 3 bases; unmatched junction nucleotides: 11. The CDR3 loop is CASSLTGGLAGHYEQYF. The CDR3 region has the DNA TGCGCCAGCAGCCTAACCGGTGGACTAGCGGGACACTACGAGCAGTACTTC.

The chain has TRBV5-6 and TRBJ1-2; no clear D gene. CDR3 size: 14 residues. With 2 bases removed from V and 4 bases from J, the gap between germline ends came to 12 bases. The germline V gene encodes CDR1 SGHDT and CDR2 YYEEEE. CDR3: CASSLSTSPYGYTF. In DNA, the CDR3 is TGTGCCAGCAGCTTATCCACGAGTCCCTATGGCTACACCTTC.

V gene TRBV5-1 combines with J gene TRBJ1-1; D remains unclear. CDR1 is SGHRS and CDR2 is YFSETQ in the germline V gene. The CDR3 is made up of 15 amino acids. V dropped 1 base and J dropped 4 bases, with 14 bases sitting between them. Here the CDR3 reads CASSLMRAGSTEAFF. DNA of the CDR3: TGCGCCAGCAGCTTGATGAGGGCCGGGAGCACTGAAGCTTTCTTT.

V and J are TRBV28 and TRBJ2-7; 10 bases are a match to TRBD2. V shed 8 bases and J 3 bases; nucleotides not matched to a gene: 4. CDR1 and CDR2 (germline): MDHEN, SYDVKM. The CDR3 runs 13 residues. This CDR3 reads CASQRGGDYEQYF. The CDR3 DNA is TGTGCCAGCCAGCGGGGGGGAGACTACGAGCAGTACTTC.

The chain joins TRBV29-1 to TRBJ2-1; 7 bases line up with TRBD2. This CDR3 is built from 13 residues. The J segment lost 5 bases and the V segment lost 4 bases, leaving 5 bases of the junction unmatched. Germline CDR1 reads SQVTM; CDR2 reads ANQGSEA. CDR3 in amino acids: CSVGGTIHNEQFF. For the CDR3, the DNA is TGCAGCGTTGGCGGGACTATACACAATGAGCAGTTCTTC.

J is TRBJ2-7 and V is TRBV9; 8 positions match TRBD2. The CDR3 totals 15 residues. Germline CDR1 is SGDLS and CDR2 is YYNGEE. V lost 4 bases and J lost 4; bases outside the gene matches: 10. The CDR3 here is CASSPGGVQKYEQYF. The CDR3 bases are TGTGCCAGCAGCCCGGGAGGGGTTCAAAAATACGAGCAGTACTTC. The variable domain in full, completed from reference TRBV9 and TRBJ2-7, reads DSGVTQTPKHLITATGQRVTLRCSPRSGDLSVYWYQQSLDQGLQFLIQYYNGEERAKGNILERFSAQQFPDLHSELNLSSLELGDSALYFCASSPGGVQKYEQYFGPGTRLTVT.

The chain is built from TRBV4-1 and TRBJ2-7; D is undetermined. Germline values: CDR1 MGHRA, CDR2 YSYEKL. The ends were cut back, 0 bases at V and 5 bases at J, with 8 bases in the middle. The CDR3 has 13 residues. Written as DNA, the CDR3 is TGCGCCAGCAGCCAAGATTGGGCTAACGAGCAGTACTTC. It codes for CASSQDWANEQYF.

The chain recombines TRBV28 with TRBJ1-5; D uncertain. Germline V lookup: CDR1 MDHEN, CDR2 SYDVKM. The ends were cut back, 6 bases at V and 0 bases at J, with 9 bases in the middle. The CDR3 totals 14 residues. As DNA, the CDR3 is TGTGCCAGCAGAGAGCCCCATAGCAATCAGCCCCAGCATTTT. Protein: CASREPHSNQPQHF.

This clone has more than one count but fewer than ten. This CDR3 is CASSLRSSTDTQYF. The CDR3 DNA reads TGCGCCAGCAGCTTGAGGAGTAGCACAGATACGCAGTATTTT. The chain is built from TRBV5-1 and TRBJ2-3; the D is unclear. Germline assignment: CDR1 SGHRS and CDR2 YFSETQ. This CDR3 is 14 amino acids long. With 1 base removed from V and 0 bases from J, the gap between germline ends came to 6 bases.

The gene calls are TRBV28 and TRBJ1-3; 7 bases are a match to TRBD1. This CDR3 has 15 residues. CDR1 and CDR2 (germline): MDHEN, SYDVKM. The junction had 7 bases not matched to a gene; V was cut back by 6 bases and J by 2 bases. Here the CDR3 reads CASSPPGGAGNTIYF. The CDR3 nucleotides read TGTGCCAGCAGCCCTCCAGGGGGTGCTGGAAACACCATATATTTT.

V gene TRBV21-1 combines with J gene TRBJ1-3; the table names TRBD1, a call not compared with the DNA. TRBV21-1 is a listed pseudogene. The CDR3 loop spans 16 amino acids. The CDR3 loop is CASSIRDRGPGNTIYF. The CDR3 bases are TGTGCCAGCAGCATCCGAGACAGGGGTCCTGGAAACACCATATATTTT.

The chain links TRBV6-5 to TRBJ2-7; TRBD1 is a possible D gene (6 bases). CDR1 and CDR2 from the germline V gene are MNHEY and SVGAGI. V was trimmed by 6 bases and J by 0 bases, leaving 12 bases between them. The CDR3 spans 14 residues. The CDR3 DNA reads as TGTGCCAGCAGCCCCAGGGACAACTCCTACGAGCAGTACTTC. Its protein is CASSPRDNSYEQYF.

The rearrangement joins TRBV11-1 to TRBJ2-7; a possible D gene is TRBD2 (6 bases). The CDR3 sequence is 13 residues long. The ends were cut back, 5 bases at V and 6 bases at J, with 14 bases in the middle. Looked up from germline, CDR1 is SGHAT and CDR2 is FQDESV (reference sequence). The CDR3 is CASSAGLGSEQYF. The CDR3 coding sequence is TGTGCCAGCAGCGCGGGATTGGGAAGCGAGCAGTACTTC.

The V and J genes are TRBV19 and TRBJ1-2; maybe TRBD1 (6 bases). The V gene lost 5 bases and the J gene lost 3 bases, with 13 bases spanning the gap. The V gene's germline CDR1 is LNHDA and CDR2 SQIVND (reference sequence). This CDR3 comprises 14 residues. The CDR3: CASSLRGWDYGYTF. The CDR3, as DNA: TGTGCCAGTAGTCTCAGGGGTTGGGACTATGGCTACACCTTC.

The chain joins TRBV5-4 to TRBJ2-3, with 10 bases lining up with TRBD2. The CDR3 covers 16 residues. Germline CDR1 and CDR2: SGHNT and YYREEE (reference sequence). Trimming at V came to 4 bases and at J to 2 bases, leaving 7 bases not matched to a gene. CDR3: CASSHGLAGATDTQYF. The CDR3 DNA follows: TGTGCCAGCAGCCACGGTCTAGCGGGGGCCACAGATACGCAGTATTTT. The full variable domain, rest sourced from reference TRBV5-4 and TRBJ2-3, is ETGVTQSPTHLIKTRGQQVTLRCSSQSGHNTVSWYQQALGQGPQFIFQYYREEENGRGNFPPRFSGLQFPNYSSELNVNALELDDSALYLCASSHGLAGATDTQYFGPGTRLTVL.

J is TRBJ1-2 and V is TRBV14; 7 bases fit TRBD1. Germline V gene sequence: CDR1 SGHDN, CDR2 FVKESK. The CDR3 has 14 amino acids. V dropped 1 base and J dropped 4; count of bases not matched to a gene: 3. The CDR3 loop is CASSQAQGIYGYTF. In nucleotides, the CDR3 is TGTGCCAGCAGCCAAGCACAGGGGATCTATGGCTACACCTTC.

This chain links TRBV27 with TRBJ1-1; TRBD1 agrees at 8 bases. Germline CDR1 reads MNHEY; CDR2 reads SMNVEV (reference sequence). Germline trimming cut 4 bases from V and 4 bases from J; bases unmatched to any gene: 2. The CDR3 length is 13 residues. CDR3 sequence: CASSSDRGTEAFF. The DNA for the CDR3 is TGTGCCAGCAGTTCCGACAGGGGCACTGAAGCTTTCTTT.

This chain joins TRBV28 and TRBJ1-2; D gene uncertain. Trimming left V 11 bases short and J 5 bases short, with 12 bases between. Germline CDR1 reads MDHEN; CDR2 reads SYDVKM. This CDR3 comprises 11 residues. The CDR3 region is CASGFTYGYTF. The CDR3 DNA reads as TGTGCCTCCGGGTTTACATATGGCTACACCTTC.

The CDR3 spells CAWRGGAVRKTEAFF. In nucleotides, the CDR3 is TGTGCCTGGAGGGGGGGGGCGGTTAGAAAGACTGAAGCTTTCTTT. V is TRBV30 and J is TRBJ1-1, with a weak D call TRBD1 (6 bases). Germline lookup yields CDR1 GTSNPN and CDR2 SVGIG (reference sequence). This CDR3 contains 15 residues. V was cut by 3 bases and J by 5 bases, with 19 bases left in between.

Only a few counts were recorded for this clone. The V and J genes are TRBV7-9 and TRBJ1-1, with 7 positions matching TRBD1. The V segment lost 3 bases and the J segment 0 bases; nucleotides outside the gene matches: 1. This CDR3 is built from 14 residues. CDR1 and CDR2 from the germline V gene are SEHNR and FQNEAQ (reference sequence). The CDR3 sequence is CASSFGTVNTEAFF. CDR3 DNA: TGTGCCAGCAGCTTCGGGACAGTGAACACTGAAGCTTTCTTT.

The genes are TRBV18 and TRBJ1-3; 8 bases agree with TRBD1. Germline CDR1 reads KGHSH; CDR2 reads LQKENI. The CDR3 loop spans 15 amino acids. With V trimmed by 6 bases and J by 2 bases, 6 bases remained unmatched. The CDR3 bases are TGTGCCAGCTCGCTAGGACAGGGCACTGGAAACACCATATATTTT. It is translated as CASSLGQGTGNTIYF.